These 18 T cell receptor beta chains originate from one sample sequenced in a study of blood T cell repertoires in COVID-19. Here immunoSEQ multiplex PCR was the method, and the copy in TCRdb shows in-frame clones only, minus some. This table holds 55,000 to 75,000 clones, about 80% found once. The sequenced sample was peripheral blood. Receptor source: a man aged 65 to 79 who had recovered from COVID-19.

The chain combines TRBV4-3 with TRBJ1-2; 7 nucleotides match TRBD1. This CDR3 spans 14 amino acids. Germline V CDR1 and CDR2: LGHNA, YSLEER. V shed 1 base and J 8 bases; nucleotides not matched to a gene: 7. CDR3 residues: CASSQGTGVFGYTF. Here the CDR3 DNA reads TGCGCCAGCAGCCAAGGTACAGGGGTCTTCGGCTACACCTTC.

The chain couples TRBV4-3 to TRBJ2-7, with 12 bases that match TRBD2. Germline values: CDR1 LGHNA, CDR2 YSLEER. The V and J ends lost 0 bases and 6 bases, in that order; junction bases with no gene match: 15. This CDR3 is built from 19 residues. Written as DNA, the CDR3 is TGCGCCAGCAGCCAAGATTATTCCCCCACTAGCGGGAGGATTCGCGAGCAGTACTTC. Its translation: CASSQDYSPTSGRIREQYF.

The chain uses TRBV28 and TRBJ2-7; D may be TRBD1 (6 bases). V was clipped by 6 bases and J by 3 bases, with 12 bases between them. The length of the CDR3 is 13 residues. Germline V gene sequence: CDR1 MDHEN, CDR2 SYDVKM. The CDR3 loop is CASSPTGNYEQYF. DNA of the CDR3: TGTGCCAGCAGCCCGACAGGCAACTACGAGCAGTACTTC.

The chain links TRBV19 to TRBJ2-5; 8 bases are a match to TRBD2. J gave up 1 base and V 2 bases, and 12 bases lay outside the gene matches. CDR1 is LNHDA and CDR2 is SQIVND in the germline V gene (reference sequence). The CDR3 covers 18 residues. CDR3 DNA: TGTGCCAGTAGTATACCGCTAAGTAGCGGGACACGCCAAGAGACCCAGTACTTC. Translating gives CASSIPLSSGTRQETQYF. Looking up the rest from reference TRBV19 and TRBJ2-5 gives the full variable domain: DGGITQSPKYLFRKEGQNVTLSCEQNLNHDAMYWYRQDPGQGLRLIYYSQIVNDFQKGDIAEGYSVSREKKESFPLTVTSAQKNPTAFYLCASSIPLSSGTRQETQYFGPGTRLLVL.

The chain employs TRBV3-1 (or the pseudogene TRBV3-2) and TRBJ1-2; D possibly corresponds to TRBD1 (5 bases). V lost 0 bases, J lost 8 bases, and 19 bases lay in between. Germline CDR1 reads LGHDT; CDR2 reads YNNKEL (reference sequence). The CDR3 covers 16 residues. Written as DNA, the CDR3 is TGTGCCAGCAGCCAAGAGTCTCGGGGACTCAGCTGGGGCTACACCTTC. Residues: CASSQESRGLSWGYTF.

Worth noting for this clone: Without the conserved terminal phenylalanine or tryptophan, this CDR3 likely stems from a read error. The DNA is left out, because the CDR3 cannot be placed on it with certainty; the CDR3 is given as TCRdb lists it. The chain carries TRBV11-2 and TRBJ1-4; the table's D gene call, TRBD1, was not cross checked with the DNA. CDR1 and CDR2 (germline): SGHAT, FQNNGV. The CDR3 spans 12 residues, counting both ends. This CDR3 is CASSRGTGGLVV.

The chain is built from TRBV19 and TRBJ2-6; unclear D gene. Germline assignment: CDR1 LNHDA and CDR2 SQIVND (reference sequence). Trimming left V 7 bases short and J 4 bases short, with 8 bases between. The CDR3 loop spans 13 amino acids. The CDR3 bases are TGTGCCAGTAATCCCTCCGGGGCCAACGTCCTGACTTTC. Residues: CASNPSGANVLTF. Full variable domain (missing parts from reference TRBV19 and TRBJ2-6): DGGITQSPKYLFRKEGQNVTLSCEQNLNHDAMYWYRQDPGQGLRLIYYSQIVNDFQKGDIAEGYSVSREKKESFPLTVTSAQKNPTAFYLCASNPSGANVLTFGAGSRLTVL.

This clone was detected only a few times. This rearrangement joins TRBV19 to TRBJ1-1; 9 nucleotides match TRBD1. The CDR3 loop spans 17 amino acids. V was pared by 7 bases and J by 1 base, with 13 bases of the junction left unmatched. Germline loops: CDR1 LNHDA, CDR2 SQIVND (reference sequence). CDR3 residues: CASNIREDRGQNTEAFF. The CDR3 DNA sequence: TGTGCCAGTAACATACGAGAGGACAGGGGACAGAACACTGAAGCTTTCTTT. The whole variable domain, filled in from reference TRBV19 and TRBJ1-1, reads DGGITQSPKYLFRKEGQNVTLSCEQNLNHDAMYWYRQDPGQGLRLIYYSQIVNDFQKGDIAEGYSVSREKKESFPLTVTSAQKNPTAFYLCASNIREDRGQNTEAFFGQGTRLTVV.

The J gene is TRBJ1-6, the V gene TRBV19; 9 bases fit TRBD1. The CDR3 totals 15 residues. Germline V gene sequence: CDR1 LNHDA, CDR2 SQIVND (reference sequence). Trimming removed 4 bases from V and 11 bases from J; junction bases left unmatched: 9. The CDR3 nucleotides are TGTGCCAGTAGTAATTCCGGGACAGGGAAACCACCCCTCCACTTT. Its protein is CASSNSGTGKPPLHF.

The chain combines TRBV7-3 with TRBJ2-5, with 8 bases identical to TRBD2. V shed 3 bases and J 4 bases; nucleotides not matched to a gene: 7. The germline V gene encodes CDR1 SGHTA and CDR2 FQGTGA. This CDR3 spans 15 amino acids. The CDR3 nucleotides read TGTGCCAGCAGCTTGCGAGCGGGGGTGGTAGAGACCCAGTACTTC. Protein: CASSLRAGVVETQYF.

This chain joins TRBV2 and TRBJ1-5; the D gene is possibly TRBD1 (6 bases). This CDR3 has 13 amino acids. The ends were cut back, 9 bases at V and 3 bases at J, with 12 bases in the middle. Looked up from germline, CDR1 is SNHLY and CDR2 is FYNNEI. The CDR3 sequence: CASVSGVNQPQHF. The CDR3, as DNA: TGTGCCAGTGTGTCAGGGGTCAATCAGCCCCAGCATTTT.

V and J are TRBV7-9 and TRBJ2-5; TRBD2 aligns across 8 bases. V shed 1 base and J 2 bases; nucleotides not matched to a gene: 3. In germline, CDR1 is SEHNR, CDR2 FQNEAQ (reference sequence). The CDR3 covers 15 residues. CDR3 DNA sequence: TGTGCCAGCAGCTTAGTGAGCGGGGGACAAGAGACCCAGTACTTC. Translating it yields CASSLVSGGQETQYF.

The gene calls are TRBV18 and TRBJ2-3; D uncertain. Trimming stripped 4 bases from V and 0 bases from J, with 11 bases between. The germline gives CDR1 KGHSH, CDR2 LQKENI. The CDR3 extends over 15 amino acids. The CDR3, as DNA: TGTGCCAGCTCACTGGAGACGGAGAGCACAGATACGCAGTATTTT. Encoded protein: CASSLETESTDTQYF.

This clone was counted once. V usage is TRBV24-1 and J usage is TRBJ1-5; 7 bases line up with TRBD1. Germline V gene sequence: CDR1 KGHDR, CDR2 SFDVKD. This CDR3 is built from 14 residues. The V segment lost 7 bases and the J segment 1 base; nucleotides outside the gene matches: 3. CDR3 in DNA: TGTGCCACCAGCTTGACAGGGAGCAATCAGCCCCAGCATTTT. Protein: CATSLTGSNQPQHF.

The J gene is TRBJ2-7, the V gene TRBV18, with TRBD2 identical over 9 bases. The junction had 10 bases not matched to a gene; V was cut back by 3 bases and J by 7 bases. This CDR3 spans 15 amino acids. Germline V gives CDR1 KGHSH, CDR2 LQKENI. CDR3 sequence reads: CASSPAGGLAREQYF. In DNA form, the CDR3 reads TGTGCCAGCTCACCTGCGGGAGGGCTTGCGAGGGAGCAGTACTTC.

The CDR3 coding sequence is TGTGCCAGCAGCAGGACAGGGGGCGCGTTCCCCCCTTCCTACGAGCAGTACTTC. Amino acids: CASSRTGGAFPPSYEQYF. This chain joins TRBV11-2 and TRBJ2-7; TRBD1 matches 11 bases. V was clipped by 5 bases and J by 1 base; unmatched bases: 13. Germline CDR1 reads SGHAT; CDR2 reads FQNNGV. This CDR3 has 18 residues.

The rearrangement uses TRBV27 and TRBJ1-2, with 8 bases aligning to TRBD1. Germline V lookup: CDR1 MNHEY, CDR2 SMNVEV (reference sequence). The CDR3 is made up of 16 amino acids. Germline trimming cut 4 bases from V and 5 bases from J; bases unmatched to any gene: 12. The DNA for the CDR3 is TGTGCCAGCAGTTCAAAATACCGGGACAGGACATATGGCTACACCTTC. It is translated as CASSSKYRDRTYGYTF.

V usage is TRBV5-1 and J usage is TRBJ1-1; a weak D match, TRBD1 (5 bases). V was cut by 0 bases and J by 5 bases, with 14 bases left in between. Looked up from germline, CDR1 is SGHRS and CDR2 is YFSETQ. There are 15 residues in the CDR3. The CDR3 coding sequence is TGCGCCAGCAGCTTGGATGGGCAGGGTGGGACTGAAGCTTTCTTT. It is translated as CASSLDGQGGTEAFF.